The 14 T cell receptor beta chains reported below all come from one sample, sequenced in a study of identical twins. MiXCR, run by TCRdb on the 5' RACE reads, gives a single entry per CDR3 protein. The data show around 300,000 distinct CDR3 sequences, 8% to 9% seen once. These data were also filed under a second study, of yellow fever vaccine responses in identical twins.

Material: memory (CD45RO+) T cells sorted from blood. The receptor source for this set is a woman in her late teens or twenties in good health.

This clonotype occurred a few times. This rearrangement joins TRBV4-1 to TRBJ2-7, with TRBD2 identical over 8 bases. Looked up from germline, CDR1 is MGHRA and CDR2 is YSYEKL. CDR3 length: 15 amino acids. V lost 0 bases and J lost 1; bases outside the gene matches: 2. CDR3 coding DNA: TGCGCCAGCAGCCAAGACGGCGGGAGGTCCTACGAGCAGTACTTC. Its translation: CASSQDGGRSYEQYF.

This clonotype was counted only a few times. V usage is TRBV7-9 and J usage is TRBJ1-2; D is possibly TRBD1 (6 bases). This CDR3 is built from 14 residues. Germline values: CDR1 SEHNR, CDR2 FQNEAQ (reference sequence). Trimming stripped 5 bases from V and 7 bases from J, with 17 bases between. The CDR3 reads CASSGQGSLSGYTF. As DNA, the CDR3 is TGTGCCAGCAGCGGGCAGGGGTCGTTAAGTGGCTACACCTTC.

V usage is TRBV12-3 or TRBV12-4 and J usage is TRBJ1-1, with D uncertain. CDR3 size: 14 residues. Between the trimmed V and J ends, which lost 1 base and 0 bases, there was a span of 6 bases. As DNA, the CDR3 is TGTGCCAGCAGTTTAGTCCCGGTGAACACTGAAGCTTTCTTT. Translated: CASSLVPVNTEAFF.

This clonotype was found many times. The rearrangement joins TRBV5-4 to TRBJ2-5, with 14 positions matching TRBD2. The J segment lost 5 bases and the V segment lost 3 bases, leaving 12 bases of the junction unmatched. CDR1 is SGHNT, CDR2 YYREEE, per germline (reference sequence). The length of the CDR3 is 18 residues. CDR3 nucleotide sequence: TGTGCCAGCAGCTGGGGACTAGCGGGAGTTTCGGGTCGGGAGACCCAGTACTTC. It specifies CASSWGLAGVSGRETQYF.

V is TRBV14 and J is TRBJ1-4; D remains unclear. Germline-derived CDR1 and CDR2 are SGHDN and FVKESK. The CDR3 extends over 15 amino acids. The V end was cut by 5 bases, the J end by 5 bases, with 15 bases between. The CDR3 spells CASSSRGGGNEKLFF. CDR3 DNA: TGTGCCAGCAGCTCCCGAGGAGGTGGGAATGAAAAACTGTTTTTT. Together with reference TRBV14 and TRBJ1-4, the CDR3 gives the full variable domain: EAGVTQFPSHSVIEKGQTVTLRCDPISGHDNLYWYRRVMGKEIKFLLHFVKESKQDESGMPNNRFLAERTGGTYSTLKVQPAELEDSGVYFCASSSRGGGNEKLFFGSGTQLSVL.

This clonotype showed up many times. The chain employs TRBV7-2 and TRBJ2-2; 11 positions match TRBD2. Germline V gene lookup returns CDR1 SGHTA and CDR2 FQGNSA. V lost 3 bases to trimming and J lost 6 bases; unmatched junction nucleotides: 9. The CDR3 loop spans 17 amino acids. The CDR3 region has the DNA TGTGCCAGCAGCTTTTTGTCTAGACTAGCGGGGTCCGGGGAGCTGTTTTTT. Translation gives CASSFLSRLAGSGELFF.

This clonotype came up a few times. The chain is built from TRBV6-4 and TRBJ2-3; D is unresolved. Germline V gene lookup returns CDR1 MRHNA and CDR2 SNTAGT. Trimming removed 3 bases at V and 5 bases at J, with 9 bases between. The CDR3 spans 13 residues. The CDR3 region is CASSETELDTQYF. The CDR3 bases are TGTGCCAGCAGTGAGACGGAGCTAGATACGCAGTATTTT.

V gene TRBV11-2 combines with J gene TRBJ2-2; weak D call: TRBD2 (5 bases). The germline V gene encodes CDR1 SGHAT and CDR2 FQNNGV. CDR3 length: 14 residues. V was clipped by 3 bases and J by 4 bases, with 9 bases between them. The CDR3 DNA reads TGTGCCAGCAGCTTCCCACTAGTCACCGGGGAGCTGTTTTTT. Translated, it gives CASSFPLVTGELFF.

This clonotype was found many times. V and J are TRBV10-3 and TRBJ1-6, with TRBD1 matching over 9 bases. From germline, CDR1 is ENHRY and CDR2 SYGVKD. The CDR3 contains 13 residues. Trimming took 7 bases from V and 8 from J; bases not matched to a gene: 3. Here the CDR3 reads CAINRDRDSPLHF. The CDR3 region has the DNA TGTGCCATCAACCGGGACAGGGATTCACCCCTCCACTTT.

This clonotype was seen ten or more times. This chain links TRBV5-1 with TRBJ2-3, with a possible D match to TRBD2 (6 bases). Trimming stripped 0 bases from V and 2 bases from J, with 13 bases between. Germline V gene lookup returns CDR1 SGHRS and CDR2 YFSETQ. The CDR3 loop spans 16 amino acids. The CDR3 region is CASSLGRGALTDTQYF. CDR3 coding DNA: TGCGCCAGCAGCTTGGGGCGCGGGGCCCTCACAGATACGCAGTATTTT.

This clonotype was seen repeatedly, ten times or more. One end of the junction varies from germline; a read error may be responsible. The V gene is TRBV20-1, the J gene TRBJ1-6; D gene ambiguous. CDR1 is DFQATT, CDR2 SNEGSKA, per germline (reference sequence). The CDR3 is 14 amino acids. The CDR3 DNA sequence: TGCAGTGCGAGAGGCCTTCCATCTAATTCACCCCTCCACTTT. The encoded protein is CSARGLPSNSPLHF.

The chain joins TRBV2 to TRBJ1-1; possibly TRBD1 for D (5 bases). Germline V CDR1 and CDR2: SNHLY, FYNNEI. CDR3 length: 12 amino acids. Trimming stripped 8 bases from V and 5 bases from J, with 12 bases between. In DNA form, the CDR3 reads TGTGCCAGCCACCCAGGGAGAACTGAAGCTTTCTTT. This sequence encodes CASHPGRTEAFF.

This clonotype has ten or more counts. The chain combines TRBV5-1 with TRBJ1-2; TRBD1 matches 8 bases. This CDR3 is 14 amino acids long. V lost 0 bases to trimming and J lost 8 bases; unmatched junction nucleotides: 6. Germline V CDR1 and CDR2: SGHRS, YFSETQ. Here the CDR3 DNA reads TGCGCCAGCAGCTTGGAAGGACAGGGAACGGGCTACACCTTC. Protein: CASSLEGQGTGYTF.

This clonotype was seen a handful of times. V and J are TRBV7-2 and TRBJ1-5; D is possibly TRBD1 (6 bases). CDR1 is SGHTA and CDR2 is FQGNSA in the germline V gene. Trimming removed 5 bases from V and 4 bases from J, with 18 bases in between. This CDR3 region has 16 residues. In DNA, the CDR3 is TGTGCCAGCAGCCCAATGGGGGGCTTCTCGAATCAGCCCCAGCATTTT. Protein sequence: CASSPMGGFSNQPQHF.